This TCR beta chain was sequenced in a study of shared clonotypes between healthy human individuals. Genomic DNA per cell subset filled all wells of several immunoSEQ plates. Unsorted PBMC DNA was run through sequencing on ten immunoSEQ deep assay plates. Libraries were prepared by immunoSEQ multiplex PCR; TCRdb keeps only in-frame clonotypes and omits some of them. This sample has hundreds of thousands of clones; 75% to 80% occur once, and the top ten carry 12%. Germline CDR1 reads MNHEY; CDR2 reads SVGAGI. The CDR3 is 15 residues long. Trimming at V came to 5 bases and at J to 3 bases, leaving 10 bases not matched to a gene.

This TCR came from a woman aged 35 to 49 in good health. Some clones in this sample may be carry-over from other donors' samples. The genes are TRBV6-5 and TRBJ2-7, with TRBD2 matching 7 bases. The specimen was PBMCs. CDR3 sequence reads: CASSTREAPLYEQYF. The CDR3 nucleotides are TGTGCCAGCAGTACACGGGAGGCGCCCCTCTACGAGCAGTACTTC.